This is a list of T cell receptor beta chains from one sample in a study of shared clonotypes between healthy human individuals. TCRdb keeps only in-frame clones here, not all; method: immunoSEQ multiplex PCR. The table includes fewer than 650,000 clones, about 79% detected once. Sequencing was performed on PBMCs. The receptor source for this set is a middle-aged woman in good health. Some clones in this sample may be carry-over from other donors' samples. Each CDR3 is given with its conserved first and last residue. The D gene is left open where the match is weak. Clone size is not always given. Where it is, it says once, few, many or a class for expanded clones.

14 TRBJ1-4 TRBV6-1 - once TGTGCCAGCAATTACGACAGTACGGCTGAAAAACTGTTTTTT CASNYDSTAEKLFF
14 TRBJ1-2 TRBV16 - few TGTGCCAGCAGCCCCTCCCCCGATTCCTATGGCTACACCTTC CASSPSPDSYGYTF
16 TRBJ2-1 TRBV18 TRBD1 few TGTGCCAGCTCACCCTATCGGCAGGGGGCGAGAAATGAGCAGTTCTTC CASSPYRQGARNEQFF
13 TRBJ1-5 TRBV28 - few TGTGCCTCCGAGGGTGGGGTTGGACAGCCCCAGCATTTT CASEGGVGQPQHF
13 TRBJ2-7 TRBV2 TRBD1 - TGTGCCAGCAGCCGGGACAGCTCCTACGAGCAGTACTTC CASSRDSSYEQYF
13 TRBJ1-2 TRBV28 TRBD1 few TGTGCCAGCAGTCCAGGGGGGTCATATGGCTACACCTTC CASSPGGSYGYTF
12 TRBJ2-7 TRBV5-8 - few TGTGCCAGCAGCTTGGTTACCTACGAGCAGTACTTC CASSLVTYEQYF
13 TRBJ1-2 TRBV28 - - TGTGCCAGCAGTCCTATCTTCTGGTATGGCTACACCTTC CASSPIFWYGYTF
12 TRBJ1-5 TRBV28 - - TGTGCCAGCAGTCAGAACAATCAGCCCCAGCATTTT CASSQNNQPQHF
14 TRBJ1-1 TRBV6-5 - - TGTGCCAGCAGTGCAGGGTATGTGAACACTGAAGCTTTCTTT CASSAGYVNTEAFF
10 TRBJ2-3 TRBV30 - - TGTGCCTGGAGTGTCGATACGCAGTATTTT CAWSVDTQYF
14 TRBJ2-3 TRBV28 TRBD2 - TGTGCCAGCAGTATGGGACTAGTGGCAGATACGCAGTATTTT CASSMGLVADTQYF
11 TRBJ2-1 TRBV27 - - TGTGCCAGCAGTTTGCGTAATGAGCAGTTCTTC CASSLRNEQFF
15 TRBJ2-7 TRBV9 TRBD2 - TGTGCCAGCAGCGTTAAAGCGGGATCGACCTACGAGCAGTACTTC CASSVKAGSTYEQYF
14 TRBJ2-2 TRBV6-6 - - TGTGCCAGCAGTCCCGTACATAACACCGGGGAGCTGTTTTTT CASSPVHNTGELFF
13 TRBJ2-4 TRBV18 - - TGTGCCAGCTCACCGGACGGGAAAAACATTCAGTACTTC CASSPDGKNIQYF
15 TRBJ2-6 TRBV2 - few TGTGCCAGCAGTGAGCGAAGATCTGGGGCCAACGTCCTGACTTTC CASSERRSGANVLTF
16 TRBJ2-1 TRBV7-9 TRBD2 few TGTGCCAGCAGCGTCAGTACGGGACTAGCGGGGTATGAGCAGTTCTTC CASSVSTGLAGYEQFF
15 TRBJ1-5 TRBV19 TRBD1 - TGTGCCAGTAGAAGGACAGGTAATAGCAATCAGCCCCAGCATTTT CASRRTGNSNQPQHF
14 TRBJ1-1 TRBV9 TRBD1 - TGTGCCAGCACCCGGGTAGGGGGCAACACTGAAGCTTTCTTT CASTRVGGNTEAFF
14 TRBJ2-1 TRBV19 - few TGTGCCAGTAGTCCGCTAGCAGACTATTTTCAGCAGTTCTTC CASSPLADYFQQFF
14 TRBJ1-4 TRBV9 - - TGTGCCAGCAGCGTACTGGGATCTAATGAAAAACTGTTTTTT CASSVLGSNEKLFF
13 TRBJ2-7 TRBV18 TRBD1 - TGTGCCAGCTCACCACAGGGGGCTGGTGAGCAGTACTTC CASSPQGAGEQYF
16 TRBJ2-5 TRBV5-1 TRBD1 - TGCGCCAGCAGCTTGCGGGACAGGGGTAGTCGAGAGACCCAGTACTTC CASSLRDRGSRETQYF
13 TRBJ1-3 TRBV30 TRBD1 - TGTGCCTGTACCAGGGGGCCTGGAAACACCATATATTTT CACTRGPGNTIYF
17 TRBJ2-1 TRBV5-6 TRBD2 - TGTGCCAGCAGCTCCCTCACTAGCGGATACACCTACAATGAGCAGTTCTTC CASSSLTSGYTYNEQFF
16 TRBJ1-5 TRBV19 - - TGTGCCAGTAGTATCGGGACACCTATGGGCAATCAGCCCCAGCATTTT CASSIGTPMGNQPQHF
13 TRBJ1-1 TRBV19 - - TGTGCCAGTAGTCAGGGCAGGGCAACTGAAGCTTTCTTT CASSQGRATEAFF
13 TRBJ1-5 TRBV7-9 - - TGTGCCAGCAGCTTGGGTCGTCATCAGCCCCAGCATTTT CASSLGRHQPQHF
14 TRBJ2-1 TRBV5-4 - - TGTGCCAGCAGCTCTCGGGGGAGTGGCGATGAGCAGTTCTTC CASSSRGSGDEQFF
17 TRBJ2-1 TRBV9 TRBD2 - TGTGCCAGCAGCGTAGATGGGACTAGCGGGATATACAATGAGCAGTTCTTC CASSVDGTSGIYNEQFF
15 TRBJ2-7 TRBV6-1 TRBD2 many TGTGCCAGCAGTGCCCGACTAGCGGGAGACGGCGAGCAGTACTTC CASSARLAGDGEQYF
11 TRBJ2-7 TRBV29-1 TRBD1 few TGCAGCGTTAACAGGGGCCACGAGCAGTACTTC CSVNRGHEQYF
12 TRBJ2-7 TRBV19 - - TGTGCCAGTAGCCGGGACCACTACGAGCAGTACTTC CASSRDHYEQYF
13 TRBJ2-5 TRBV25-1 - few TGTGCCAGCGGGGGGCGCGGAAAAGAGACCCAGTACTTC CASGGRGKETQYF
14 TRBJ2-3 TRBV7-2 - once TGTGCCAGCAGCTTAGCGGCCGGGGCAGATACGCAGTATTTT CASSLAAGADTQYF
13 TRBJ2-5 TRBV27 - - TGTGCCAGCAGTCCCAGGAACCAAGAGACCCAGTACTTC CASSPRNQETQYF
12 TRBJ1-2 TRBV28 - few TGTGCCAGCAGTTTACAGGAATATGGCTACACCTTC CASSLQEYGYTF